The 14 T cell receptor beta chains given below trace back to one sample, sequenced in a study of T-cell memory formation after mild COVID-19. MiXCR was run by TCRdb on the 5' RACE reads, yielding one entry per CDR3 protein. The table shows tens of thousands of distinct CDR3 sequences, with 5% to 7% occurring only once. Source material: PBMCs or a T cell subset sorted from them (not recorded which). These receptors were obtained from an adult who had mild COVID-19 (a few samples of this study predate the infection). Cell type and time point are not known.

The chain recombines TRBV6-6 with TRBJ2-6, with TRBD2 as a possible D gene (6 bases). The CDR3 covers 21 residues. Trimming removed 2 bases from V and 0 bases from J, with 23 bases in between. The V gene's germline CDR1 is MNHNY and CDR2 SVGAGI (reference sequence). CDR3 region: CASSYPSGGGNDYSGANVLTF. In DNA form, the CDR3 reads TGTGCCAGCAGTTACCCCTCCGGTGGGGGGAACGATTACTCTGGGGCCAACGTCCTGACTTTC.

This clonotype has a handful of counts. CDR3 sequence reads: CASSLSGYEQFF. CDR3 coding DNA: TGTGCCAGCAGCTTATCGGGTTATGAGCAGTTCTTC. V gene TRBV11-2 combines with J gene TRBJ2-1, with D uncertain. The CDR3 has 12 residues. The germline CDR1 and CDR2 sequences are SGHAT and FQNNGV. V was cut by 2 bases and J by 8 bases, with 7 bases left in between.

This clonotype has at least ten counts. V is TRBV5-1 and J is TRBJ2-6, with 7 bases lining up with TRBD1. CDR1 is SGHRS, CDR2 YFSETQ, per germline. The J segment lost 5 bases and the V segment lost 5 bases, leaving 16 bases of the junction unmatched. This CDR3 has 18 residues. CDR3 sequence: CASRQGLLMKDRANVLTF. In DNA, the CDR3 is TGCGCCAGCAGACAGGGGTTGCTGATGAAAGATCGGGCCAACGTCCTGACTTTC.

This clonotype has a count of ten or more. V and J are TRBV7-2 and TRBJ2-7; D tentatively reads TRBD1 or TRBD2 (5 bases each). The germline V and J ends were trimmed by 5 bases and 2 bases, with 10 bases remaining between them. This CDR3 spans 13 amino acids. Germline CDR1 and CDR2: SGHTA and FQGNSA. CDR3 bases: TGTGCCAGCAGCCTGGGGACGGCCTACGAGCAGTACTTC. It translates to CASSLGTAYEQYF.

This clonotype was counted at least ten times. The V and J genes are TRBV5-1 and TRBJ2-1, with 10 bases identical to TRBD2. The V gene's germline CDR1 is SGHRS and CDR2 YFSETQ. V shed 4 bases and J 0 bases; nucleotides not matched to a gene: 10. The CDR3 is made up of 18 amino acids. DNA for the CDR3: TGCGCCAGCAGCGCCCGGGGACTAGCGCGCAGCTCCTACAATGAGCAGTTCTTC. It is translated as CASSARGLARSSYNEQFF.

The rearrangement links TRBV2 to TRBJ2-1; D is undetermined. This CDR3 is 13 amino acids long. V was trimmed by 1 base and J by 3 bases, leaving 4 bases between them. Germline values: CDR1 SNHLY, CDR2 FYNNEI. In DNA, the CDR3 is TGTGCCAGCAGTGAAGAGGGCTACAATGAGCAGTTCTTC. Amino acids: CASSEEGYNEQFF. The whole variable domain, filled in from reference TRBV2 and TRBJ2-1, reads EPEVTQTPSHQVTQMGQEVILRCVPISNHLYFYWYRQILGQKVEFLVSFYNNEISEKSEIFDDQFSVERPDGSNFTLKIRSTKLEDSAMYFCASSEEGYNEQFFGPGTRLTVL.

This clonotype has ten or more counts. Compared with germline, one end of the junction differs, possibly owing to a read error. The V call is TRBV10-3, the J call TRBJ1-1, with D hard to call. The CDR3 is made up of 12 amino acids. Germline-derived CDR1 and CDR2 are ENHRY and SYGVKD. DNA for the CDR3: TGTGCCATCGGTGATGAAAGCACTGAAGCTTTCTTT. This sequence encodes CAIGDESTEAFF.

This clonotype was picked up many times. The chain employs TRBV7-2 and TRBJ1-1, with 9 bases matching TRBD1. Germline-derived CDR1 and CDR2 are SGHTA and FQGNSA. This CDR3 contains 16 residues. The V gene end was trimmed by 4 bases and the J gene end by 2 bases; junction bases not matched to a gene: 8. The CDR3: CASSYRGLAENTEAFF. DNA for the CDR3: TGTGCCAGCAGCTACAGGGGGCTAGCGGAAAACACTGAAGCTTTCTTT. Together with reference TRBV7-2 and TRBJ1-1, the CDR3 gives the full variable domain: GAGVSQSPSNKVTEKGKDVELRCDPISGHTALYWYRQSLGQGLEFLIYFQGNSAPDKSGLPSDRFSAERTGGSVSTLTIQRTQQEDSAVYLCASSYRGLAENTEAFFGQGTRLTVV.

This clonotype was seen more than once but under ten times. The chain recombines TRBV29-1 with TRBJ1-2; D unclear. The CDR3 is 11 residues long. In germline, CDR1 is SQVTM, CDR2 ANQGSEA. The V end was cut by 3 bases, the J end by 8 bases, with 10 bases between. This CDR3 reads CSVDRGNGYTF. CDR3 nucleotides: TGCAGCGTTGACCGGGGTAACGGCTACACCTTC.

The chain links TRBV3-1 to TRBJ2-3; 8 bases map to TRBD2. Germline V gene data show CDR1 as LGHDT and CDR2 as YNNKEL (reference sequence). Trimming took 2 bases from V and 3 from J; bases not matched to a gene: 7. The CDR3 length is 16 residues. CDR3 sequence reads: CASSQSGTRETDTQYF. CDR3 DNA: TGTGCCAGCAGCCAATCCGGGACTAGAGAAACAGATACGCAGTATTTT.

This clonotype has a handful of counts. The genes are TRBV5-1 and TRBJ1-2; 10 nucleotides line up with TRBD1. The CDR3 runs to 14 residues. The V and J ends lost 4 bases and 4 bases, in that order; junction bases with no gene match: 4. The germline CDR1 and CDR2 sequences are SGHRS and YFSETQ. This CDR3 reads CASSPWDRGYGYTF. CDR3 sequence (DNA): TGCGCCAGCAGCCCCTGGGACAGGGGCTATGGCTACACCTTC.

This clonotype occurred many times. This chain uses TRBV24-1 with TRBJ2-3; 8 bases line up with TRBD1. The CDR3 covers 17 residues. With V trimmed by 3 bases and J by 2 bases, 9 bases remained unmatched. Looked up from germline, CDR1 is KGHDR and CDR2 is SFDVKD. The CDR3 bases are TGTGCCACCAGTGATCCAGGGGGCACTAGCTCCACAGATACGCAGTATTTT. This translates into CATSDPGGTSSTDTQYF.

This sequence joins TRBV7-2 and TRBJ2-2; the D call may be TRBD1 or TRBD2 (6 bases each). V was clipped by 7 bases and J by 2 bases, with 17 bases between them. The CDR3 is 16 amino acids. Germline-derived CDR1 and CDR2 are SGHTA and FQGNSA. The DNA of the CDR3 is TGTGCCAGCACCCTCCAACCGGGGGCAAACACCGGGGAGCTGTTTTTT. Translated: CASTLQPGANTGELFF.

This clonotype was observed at least ten times. The rearrangement joins TRBV7-2 to TRBJ2-1; TRBD2 matches at 9 bases. The germline V gene encodes CDR1 SGHTA and CDR2 FQGNSA. V was pared by 0 bases and J by 1 base, with 10 bases of the junction left unmatched. CDR3 length: 19 residues. The CDR3 reads CASSLARGGRARSYNEQFF. The DNA of the CDR3 is TGTGCCAGCAGCTTAGCGCGGGGCGGGAGGGCTAGATCCTACAATGAGCAGTTCTTC.